This entry is about one T cell receptor (beta chain). Produced via immunoSEQ multiplex PCR; TCRdb's table is partial and in-frame only. Here the sample spans about half a million clones, roughly 80% being singletons. The data were taken from a study of shared clonotypes between healthy human individuals. The CDR3 sequence is 12 residues long. The V end was cut by 6 bases, the J end by 4 bases, with 12 bases between. Per germline, CDR1 GTSNPN and CDR2 SVGIG (reference sequence). This chain connects TRBV30 to TRBJ1-1; D is possibly TRBD1 (6 bases). The sample comprised PBMCs. The TCR comes from a middle-aged woman in good health. Some clones in this sample may be carry-over from other donors' samples. The CDR3 protein is CACDRLGTEAFF. The DNA for the CDR3 is TGTGCCTGCGACAGGCTCGGCACTGAAGCTTTCTTT.